This T cell receptor (beta chain) appears in the sequencing data of a study of Ad26.COV2.S vaccination and SARS-CoV-2 variants. Study-wide background: Ad26.COV2.S, an intramuscular injection, was given once or twice 56 days apart.

Regarding the study as a whole: The authors reported substantial breadth in spike-specific CD8+ and CD4+ T cell responses after vaccination. Recipients of either vaccine or placebo displayed similar breadth of non-spike TCRs.

This clone was picked up one time. Its matching antigen is unknown. The data were produced by immunoSEQ multiplex PCR, yet TCRdb's version contains in-frame clones alone and is incomplete. This repertoire shows about 350,000 clones, 88% found once; its top ten account for 6.4%. The treatment: around 19 received Ad26.COV2.S at low or high dose, single or two shots; 5 received placebo; per-sample allocation not given. The samples were gathered on day 63 after the first injection of vaccine or placebo. This CDR3 is 12 amino acids long. Germline lookup yields CDR1 SGHAT and CDR2 FQNNGV. Trimming removed 2 bases from V and 7 bases from J, with 6 bases in between.

The source was peripheral blood, collected in a trial of Ad26.COV2.S vaccine versus placebo. The V and J genes are TRBV11-2 and TRBJ1-5; D call uncertain. This TCR was sampled from a person between 18 and 60 years old who received the Ad26.COV2.S COVID-19 vaccine or a placebo. The CDR3 region is CASSLSGQPQHF. CDR3 in DNA: TGTGCCAGCAGCTTATCTGGGCAGCCCCAGCATTTT.